This TCR beta chain was captured by sequencing in a study of CD8 T cells in Susac syndrome (dated by TCRdb to the late 2010s). With regard to the full study: Repertoire sequencing was used to test whether CD8+ T cell activation and differentiation in Susac syndrome was antigen driven. Overall study results and their limits: The study acknowledged that relatively few individuals were included in the TCR sequencing and HLA analysis.

From a lookup of the germline V gene (reference sequence), CDR1 and CDR2 are DFQATT and SNEGSKA. Including the terminal cysteine and phenylalanine, the CDR3 comprises 12 residues. Of the read, only the CDR3 DNA is kept; its 36 bases are in frame from base 1. Trimming removed 4 bases from V and 3 bases from J, leaving 10 bases between the germline ends. Peripheral blood CD8+ and CD4+ T cells from healthy donors, Susac syndrome patients and multiple sclerosis patients were profiled by high-throughput TCR beta sequencing. The healthy donors served as controls matched for age and sex. Bulk CD8+ and CD4+ T cells were purified by magnetic negative isolation, while CD8+ TEMRA cells were enriched using FACS. Blood was drawn into EDTA tubes, processed within 24 hours, and PBMCs were isolated by density gradient centrifugation. PBMCs intended for TCR sequencing were cryopreserved in liquid nitrogen and were subsequently thawed in a 37 degrees C water bath. The sorted or isolated CD4+, CD8+ and CD8+ TEMRA cells had a purity of 90% or higher.

RNA was extracted using the RNeasy kit, and roughly 0.45 to 1 microgram was reverse transcribed with random hexamers. The immunoSEQ multiplex PCR assay, covering 54 Vbeta and 13 Jbeta segments, was used to amplify TCR beta CDR3 regions. Bias from PCR amplification was corrected by using a synthetic template baseline for primer optimization and for computational correction. Per the source publication's procedure: Reads were annotated to V, D and J genes according to IMGT and were analyzed with immunoSEQ Analyzer, with only productive sequences retained. Clonality was computed as one minus Shannon entropy normalized by log2 of the number of productive unique sequences. For each patient and control, public and private clones were evaluated within the 100 most prevalent clones. Clones were defined as Susac-specific if absent from the healthy and MS cohorts, from 1052 published viral clones and from other ImmuneACCESS disease sequences. TCRdb reran the public reads through fastp at Q25 and MiXCR, keeping productive beta chains. One record per CDR3 amino acid sequence lists the most common genes and DNA. These V and J calls are TCRdb output, not the study's own analysis. A total of about 120,000 distinct CDR3 sequences appear in this sample, about 93% of them only once. The ten biggest clones cover about 0.14% of the sample.

Turning to this clonotype: This clone's antigen is unknown. The sample holds no much larger clone one base away, and base qualities are not on file.

Sequencing was done on a sample of CD4+ T cells from PBMCs. The rearrangement combines TRBV20-1 with TRBJ2-7, with no reliable assignment of the D segment. The source of this sequence is a human donor in good health. The CDR3 protein sequence reads: CSATLGRYEQYF. The base sequence is TGCAGTGCTACCCTTGGGCGCTACGAGCAGTACTTC.